This T cell receptor beta chain was recovered during a study of graft-versus-host responses after intestinal transplantation. Study-level background: Induction with anti-thymocyte globulin, then tacrolimus and steroids for around three years, was given to all recipients. General study results and limits: Allograft clonal ratios (graft-versus-host to host-versus-graft) were high in patients who had graft-donor T cell macrochimerism.

To note about this clone: As yet, its antigen is unknown.

The germline V gene encodes CDR1 LNHDA and CDR2 SQIVND (reference sequence). V trimming: 0 bases; J trimming: 7 bases; junction bases outside the gene matches: 9. This CDR3 spans 16 amino acids. Assay: immunoSEQ multiplex PCR; the TCRdb copy retains only in-frame clones and omits some. The repertoire holds 99,000 or so clones, with around 86% as singletons. This chain links TRBV19 with TRBJ1-5, with TRBD1 identical over 7 bases. The clonotype was recovered from a human patient who received an intestinal transplant, so some T cells may come from the graft donor. The material sequenced was PBMCs, taken 255 days after intestinal transplant. The CDR3 DNA reads as TGTGCCAGTAGTATAGATACAACAGGGGTGATGCAGCCCCAGCATTTT. Its translation: CASSIDTTGVMQPQHF.